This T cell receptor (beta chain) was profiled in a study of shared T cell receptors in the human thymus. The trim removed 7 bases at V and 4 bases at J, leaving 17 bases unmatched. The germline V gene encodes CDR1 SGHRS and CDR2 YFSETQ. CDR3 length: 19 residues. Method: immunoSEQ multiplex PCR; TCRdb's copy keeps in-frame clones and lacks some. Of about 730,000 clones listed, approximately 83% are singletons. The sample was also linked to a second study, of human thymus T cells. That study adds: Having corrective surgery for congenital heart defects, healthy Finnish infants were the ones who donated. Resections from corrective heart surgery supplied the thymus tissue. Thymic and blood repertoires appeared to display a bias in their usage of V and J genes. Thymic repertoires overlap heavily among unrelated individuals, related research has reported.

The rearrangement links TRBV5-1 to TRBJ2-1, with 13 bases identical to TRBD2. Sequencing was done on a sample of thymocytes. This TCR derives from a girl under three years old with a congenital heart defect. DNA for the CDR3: TGCGCCAGCCGGACGGGACTAGCGGGACCCCGGACCCAGTACAATGAGCAGTTCTTC. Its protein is CASRTGLAGPRTQYNEQFF.